Below are 29 T cell receptor beta chains sequenced from a single sample in a study of T cell changes during pregnancy in multiple sclerosis. Some clones are missing from TCRdb's copy, which holds only in-frame ones; the method was immunoSEQ multiplex PCR. The data hold around 56,000 clones, with roughly 94% observed a single time. This specimen consisted of CD8+ T cells from peripheral blood mononuclear cells, obtained after pregnancy. These receptors originate from a female donor with multiple sclerosis, enrolled in a pregnancy study.

A single count supports this clone. The J gene is TRBJ2-7, the V gene TRBV27; 12 positions match TRBD2. CDR3 length: 16 residues. Germline values: CDR1 MNHEY, CDR2 SMNVEV (reference sequence). After removal of 5 bases from V and 5 bases from J, the junction contained 10 bases not matched to a gene. The CDR3 reads CASSPILAGGADEQYF. The CDR3 bases are TGTGCCAGCAGTCCCATACTAGCGGGAGGAGCGGACGAGCAGTACTTC.

Of note for this clone: A junction boundary mismatches the germline segment, possibly from a read error. V and J are TRBV5-6 and TRBJ2-1, with TRBD2 identical over 12 bases. The CDR3 has 15 amino acids. Germline V CDR1 and CDR2: SGHDT, YYEEEE. The CDR3 spells CASSTGTSGYNGQFF. The CDR3 DNA reads as TGTGCCAGCAGCACCGGGACTAGCGGGTACAATGGGCAGTTCTTC.

This clone came up once. J is TRBJ2-1 and V is TRBV19; a possible D gene is TRBD2 (7 bases). The germline V gene has CDR1 LNHDA and CDR2 SQIVND (reference sequence). The V end lost 7 bases, the J end lost 4 bases, and 14 bases lay between the germline ends. CDR3 size: 14 residues. The CDR3 nucleotides read TGTGCCAGTAATGAGGGGGGGCCATACAATGAGCAGTTCTTC. This encodes CASNEGGPYNEQFF.

This chain uses TRBV7-6 with TRBJ2-3, with unresolved D. Germline V gene data show CDR1 as SGHVS and CDR2 as FNYEAQ. V lost 2 bases to trimming and J lost 0 bases, with 6 bases between them. The CDR3 is 14 amino acids. CDR3 in DNA: TGTGCCAGCAGCTTAAGTGGCAGCACAGATACGCAGTATTTT. Translated, it gives CASSLSGSTDTQYF.

This chain links TRBV7-8 with TRBJ1-5; 7 bases map to TRBD1. Looked up from germline, CDR1 is SGHVS and CDR2 is FQNEAQ. The CDR3 sequence is 14 residues long. V shed 5 bases and J 6 bases; nucleotides not matched to a gene: 7. This CDR3 reads CASSPRQGGQPQHF. CDR3 sequence (DNA): TGTGCCAGCAGCCCCAGACAGGGAGGTCAGCCCCAGCATTTT.

The rearrangement joins TRBV11-1 to TRBJ1-2, with 7 bases matching TRBD1. V shed 4 bases, J shed 6 bases, and the junction held 5 bases outside the gene matches. Germline V gives CDR1 SGHAT, CDR2 FQDESV (reference sequence). This CDR3 contains 13 residues. Written as DNA, the CDR3 is TGTGCCAGCAGCTCGACAGGGTACAATGGCTACACCTTC. It is translated as CASSSTGYNGYTF.

The CDR3 here is CASSLGGGGTEAFF. CDR3 nucleotide sequence: TGTGCCAGCAGCTTGGGGGGGGGCGGAACTGAAGCTTTCTTT. V gene TRBV5-6 combines with J gene TRBJ1-1; D is possibly TRBD1 (6 bases). Looked up from germline, CDR1 is SGHDT and CDR2 is YYEEEE. The CDR3 runs 14 residues. The V end lost 0 bases, the J end lost 5 bases, and 11 bases lay between the germline ends. Using reference TRBV5-6 and TRBJ1-1 for the parts outside the CDR3, the full variable domain is DAGVTQSPTHLIKTRGQQVTLRCSPKSGHDTVSWYQQALGQGPQFIFQYYEEEERQRGNFPDRFSGHQFPNYSSELNVNALLLGDSALYLCASSLGGGGTEAFFGQGTRLTVV.

The rearrangement joins TRBV19 to TRBJ2-7; 7 bases line up with TRBD1. Per germline, CDR1 LNHDA and CDR2 SQIVND (reference sequence). CDR3 length: 13 amino acids. Trimming removed 5 bases from V and 6 bases from J; junction bases left unmatched: 7. The CDR3 DNA reads TGTGCCAGTAGTCCGACAGGGTTTAGCGAGCAGTACTTC. The encoded protein is CASSPTGFSEQYF.

This clone has only one observation. The chain carries TRBV19 and TRBJ1-5; 7 nucleotides match TRBD1. The CDR3 contains 18 residues. J was trimmed by 2 bases and V by 2 bases; bases with no gene match: 12. CDR1 LNHDA and CDR2 SQIVND come from the germline V gene (reference sequence). CDR3 coding DNA: TGTGCCAGTAGTATATACTCAGGGGGGCTGGGCGGCAATCAGCCCCAGCATTTT. Translation gives CASSIYSGGLGGNQPQHF.

V gene TRBV4-1 combines with J gene TRBJ2-7, with no clear D. This CDR3 spans 16 amino acids. Germline V lookup: CDR1 MGHRA, CDR2 YSYEKL. V lost 0 bases and J 4 bases, leaving 16 bases between the germline ends. Written as DNA, the CDR3 is TGCGCCAGCAGCCAAGAATATCCAGCGTTGTCATACGAGCAGTACTTC. It translates to CASSQEYPALSYEQYF.

The chain joins TRBV2 to TRBJ1-1, with D perhaps matching TRBD1 (6 bases). Germline V gene data show CDR1 as SNHLY and CDR2 as FYNNEI. V dropped 6 bases and J dropped 3 bases, with 20 bases sitting between them. The CDR3 consists of 16 residues. The CDR3 DNA is TGTGCCAGCAGCGTACACCCGACCGCAGGGGACACTGAAGCTTTCTTT. Translation gives CASSVHPTAGDTEAFF.

This clone was counted a single time. The chain combines TRBV9 with TRBJ2-3; D remains ambiguous. In germline, CDR1 is SGDLS, CDR2 YYNGEE. The CDR3 is 12 amino acids. V lost 4 bases, J lost 5 bases, and 8 bases lay in between. CDR3 sequence (DNA): TGTGCCAGCAGCCTTCGTATAGATACGCAGTATTTT. This encodes CASSLRIDTQYF.

V and J are TRBV2 and TRBJ1-5; 10 bases are a match to TRBD1. V lost 3 bases to trimming and J lost 3 bases; unmatched junction nucleotides: 5. The length of the CDR3 is 16 residues. Looked up from germline, CDR1 is SNHLY and CDR2 is FYNNEI. CDR3 bases: TGTGCCAGCAGTGAGGGACAGGGGCGCCTCAATCAGCCCCAGCATTTT. Translated, it gives CASSEGQGRLNQPQHF.

This clone is medium-sized in the sample. The chain recombines TRBV21-1 with TRBJ1-1; TRBD1 is the table's D call, not checked against the DNA. TRBV21-1 is flagged as a pseudogene. CDR3 length equals 13 residues. CDR3 DNA sequence: TGTGCCAGCACCGGGACAATGAACACTGAAGCTTTCTTT. It yields the protein CASTGTMNTEAFF.

The chain uses TRBV4-1 and TRBJ1-1, with D possibly being TRBD1 (5 bases). The CDR3 covers 15 residues. The V end was cut by 1 base, the J end by 3 bases, with 12 bases between. CDR1 and CDR2 (germline): MGHRA, YSYEKL. CDR3 sequence reads: CASSQGFGGDTEAFF. CDR3 bases: TGCGCCAGCAGCCAAGGTTTTGGAGGGGACACTGAAGCTTTCTTT.

This rearrangement joins TRBV27 to TRBJ2-7; 8 bases fit TRBD2. With 3 bases clipped from V and 4 bases from J, the junction kept 11 bases outside the gene matches. Germline CDR1 MNHEY, CDR2 SMNVEV (reference sequence). This CDR3 contains 16 residues. CDR3 sequence: CASSLLPGTSVYEQYF. DNA of the CDR3: TGTGCCAGCAGTTTGCTACCCGGGACTAGTGTTTACGAGCAGTACTTC.

The gene calls are TRBV18 and TRBJ2-2; the match to TRBD2 covers 11 bases. The CDR3 covers 16 residues. V lost 6 bases, J lost 3 bases, and 6 bases stayed unmatched. Per germline, CDR1 KGHSH and CDR2 LQKENI. In nucleotides, the CDR3 is TGTGCCAGCTCCCCGGGACTAGCGGTTCACACCGGGGAGCTGTTTTTT. This codes for CASSPGLAVHTGELFF.

CDR3: CAWSGAGTPYEQYF. In DNA form, the CDR3 reads TGTGCCTGGAGTGGGGCCGGGACACCCTACGAGCAGTACTTC. This rearrangement joins TRBV30 to TRBJ2-7, with D possibly matching TRBD1 (6 bases). V lost 1 base and J lost 2, with 12 bases in between. CDR3 length: 14 amino acids. Germline-derived CDR1 and CDR2 are GTSNPN and SVGIG (reference sequence). The variable domain in full, completed from reference TRBV30 and TRBJ2-7, reads SQTIHQWPATLVQPVGSPLSLECTVEGTSNPNLYWYRQAAGRGLQLLFYSVGIGQISSEVPQNLSASRPQDRQFILSSKKLLLSDSGFYLCAWSGAGTPYEQYFGPGTRLTVT.

The sample holds one count of this clone. The chain employs TRBV30 and TRBJ2-7; D unclear. Deletions cut 2 bases from V and 2 bases from J, with 10 bases between. CDR1 and CDR2 from the germline V gene are GTSNPN and SVGIG (reference sequence). This CDR3 comprises 13 residues. The CDR3 spells CAWSMEIAYEQYF. The CDR3 DNA reads TGTGCCTGGAGTATGGAGATAGCCTACGAGCAGTACTTC.

This clone appeared a single time. The chain carries TRBV9 and TRBJ2-3, with a tentative D call TRBD1 (6 bases). The CDR3 is 15 amino acids. The ends were cut back, 2 bases at V and 1 base at J, with 11 bases in the middle. Germline CDR1 reads SGDLS; CDR2 reads YYNGEE. The CDR3 sequence: CASSVSGARTDTQYF. For the CDR3, the DNA is TGTGCCAGCAGCGTTTCAGGGGCTCGCACAGATACGCAGTATTTT. Variable domain in full (rest from reference TRBV9 and TRBJ2-3): DSGVTQTPKHLITATGQRVTLRCSPRSGDLSVYWYQQSLDQGLQFLIQYYNGEERAKGNILERFSAQQFPDLHSELNLSSLELGDSALYFCASSVSGARTDTQYFGPGTRLTVL.

The chain links TRBV7-9 to TRBJ2-1, with TRBD2 identical over 7 bases. CDR3 size: 14 residues. Germline CDR1 is SEHNR and CDR2 is FQNEAQ (reference sequence). V was clipped by 5 bases and J by 4 bases; unmatched bases: 5. The CDR3 protein is CASSGEGHYNEQFF. DNA for the CDR3: TGTGCCAGCAGCGGGGAGGGCCATTACAATGAGCAGTTCTTC.

CDR3 sequence (DNA): TGTGCCAGCAGCCTTGGGAGTTACGGTGAAAACATTCAGTACTTC. This gives the protein CASSLGSYGENIQYF. The chain is built from TRBV7-8 and TRBJ2-4, with D tentatively TRBD2 (5 bases). Germline loops: CDR1 SGHVS, CDR2 FQNEAQ. The CDR3 extends over 15 amino acids. Trimming pared 5 bases from V and 5 bases from J, leaving 16 bases between.

The V and J genes are TRBV5-1 and TRBJ2-7, with D possibly matching TRBD2 (6 bases). CDR1 is SGHRS and CDR2 is YFSETQ in the germline V gene. The CDR3 totals 15 residues. Trimming removed 3 bases from V and 3 bases from J, with 16 bases in between. In DNA, the CDR3 is TGCGCCAGCAGCTCGGGCGGGGCTGGTGGCTACGAGCAGTACTTC. This gives the protein CASSSGGAGGYEQYF.

The V call is TRBV19, the J call TRBJ2-1; the match to TRBD2 covers 9 bases. The length of the CDR3 is 16 residues. In germline, CDR1 is LNHDA, CDR2 SQIVND (reference sequence). The trim removed 6 bases at V and 4 bases at J, leaving 10 bases unmatched. The CDR3 DNA follows: TGTGCCAGTAGCCACGCCGGGACTAGCTATTACAATGAGCAGTTCTTC. Protein: CASSHAGTSYYNEQFF.

The rearrangement uses TRBV6-4 and TRBJ2-7; D possibly corresponds to TRBD1 (6 bases). The CDR3 spans 14 residues. The germline V gene has CDR1 MRHNA and CDR2 SNTAGT. V lost 4 bases and J 1 base, leaving 11 bases between the germline ends. The CDR3 region has the DNA TGTGCCAGCAGTGTGGACAGCTCTTCCTACGAGCAGTACTTC. It encodes CASSVDSSSYEQYF.

The gene calls are TRBV6-5 and TRBJ2-1, with TRBD2 matching 9 bases. The CDR3 has 14 residues. Germline trimming cut 4 bases from V and 3 bases from J; bases unmatched to any gene: 1. The V gene's germline CDR1 is MNHEY and CDR2 SVGAGI. Here the CDR3 reads CASSSTSGYNEQFF. The CDR3 DNA is TGTGCCAGCAGTTCGACTAGCGGCTACAATGAGCAGTTCTTC.

In DNA form, the CDR3 reads TGTGCCAGCAGTTTTAGCGGGAGGACCCACGAGCAGTACTTC. It yields the protein CASSFSGRTHEQYF. V gene TRBV27 combines with J gene TRBJ2-7; 10 bases match TRBD2. The germline V gene encodes CDR1 MNHEY and CDR2 SMNVEV (reference sequence). CDR3 length: 14 residues. The ends lost 3 bases at V and 5 bases at J; junction bases unmatched: 4.

The chain couples TRBV13 to TRBJ2-7; possibly TRBD2 for D (6 bases). The CDR3 spans 14 residues. CDR1 PRHDT and CDR2 FYEKMQ come from the germline V gene (reference sequence). Trimming took 5 bases from V and 2 from J, leaving 13 bases between them. In DNA, the CDR3 is TGTGCCAGCAGCCGGAGCGGGTACCCCTACGAGCAGTACTTC. This encodes CASSRSGYPYEQYF.

This clone was seen only once. The V and J genes are TRBV7-9 and TRBJ2-7; 8 bases align to TRBD1. The CDR3 is made up of 16 amino acids. Germline CDR1 and CDR2: SEHNR and FQNEAQ (reference sequence). V lost 4 bases, J lost 2 bases, and 10 bases stayed unmatched. DNA of the CDR3: TGTGCCAGCAGCTGGATTTTGGACAGGGATCCCTACGAGCAGTACTTC. Translation gives CASSWILDRDPYEQYF.